This T cell receptor beta chain was retrieved from a study of early T cells in non-severe SARS-CoV-2 infection. Study background: Sequencing was performed on bulk RNA from unsorted whole blood, leaving chains unpaired.

This CDR3 contains 14 residues. Germline CDR1 and CDR2: SGHTA and FQGTGA. The ends lost 4 bases at V and 4 bases at J; junction bases unmatched: 4. Notes on this clonotype: The target antigen is unknown.

Individual cDNA molecules were tagged with unique molecular identifiers. Via MiXCR, TCRdb re-called the 5' RACE reads, giving one row per CDR3 protein. The repertoire holds over 50,000 distinct CDR3 sequences, with about 15% as singletons. Study-wide findings and caveats: VDJdb matching, biased toward anti-spike CD8 responses, missed private and CD4 specificities.

The sequencing used whole blood, collected at baseline. J is TRBJ2-3 and V is TRBV7-3, with 8 bases that match TRBD1. This TCR was recovered from an adult who was a healthcare worker with PCR-confirmed SARS-CoV-2 infection or an uninfected control (not recorded which). The CDR3 sequence: CASSSGQGSDTQYF. In DNA form, the CDR3 reads TGTGCCAGCAGCTCCGGACAGGGTTCAGATACGCAGTATTTT.